The rows below give T cell receptor beta chains drawn from one sample of a study of cytomegalovirus exposure and HLA in healthy donors. Clones were read by immunoSEQ multiplex PCR, and TCRdb kept only the in-frame ones, dropping some. Here the sample spans 150,000 to 200,000 clones, 75% to 85% being singletons. Sequenced sample: PBMCs. The origin of the receptors is a woman aged 45-59 years in good health and CMV-seronegative. Both conserved end residues are trimmed from each CDR3.

V,J,CDR3
TRBV25-1,TRBJ2-7,ASSEAGSLYEQY
TRBV21-1,TRBJ1-1,ASSTTGTGNTEAF
TRBV7-9,TRBJ1-5,ASSLGVTGGGNQPQH
TRBV5-4,TRBJ1-4,ASSLVGQGIDEKLF
TRBV6-1,TRBJ1-1,ASSDPVTFGDTEAF
TRBV25-1,TRBJ1-2,ASSRLGTGENT
TRBV29-1,TRBJ2-1,SVEGGSNEQF
TRBV5-1,TRBJ2-1,ASSLAVLAEYNEQF
TRBV28,TRBJ2-3,ASSPRDSWTDTQY
TRBV6-6,TRBJ1-3,ASKARGIDTIY